These 10 T cell receptor beta chains were all obtained from the same sample, sequenced in a study of T cell repertoires in cytomegalovirus infection. Each CDR3 protein gets one entry after TCRdb re-called the reads with MiXCR. The sample yields more than 110,000 distinct CDR3 sequences, 32% seen once. Antigens of these TCRs are unknown. The sequencing here drew on CD8+ T cells from cultured PBMCs, taken from culture after CMV antigen stimulation. The receptors were sampled from a human donor in good health (CMV status not recorded). Some clones in this sample may be carry-over from other donors' samples.

The chain joins TRBV15 to TRBJ2-3, with TRBD2 identical over 7 bases. Germline CDR1 and CDR2: LNHNV and YYDKDF (reference sequence). The CDR3 loop spans 13 amino acids. J was trimmed by 5 bases and V by 5 bases; bases with no gene match: 4. For the CDR3, the DNA is TGTGCCACCAGCGGTGGACTAGGAGATACGCAGTATTTT. Its protein product is CATSGGLGDTQYF. Variable domain in full (rest from reference TRBV15 and TRBJ2-3): DAMVIQNPRYQVTQFGKPVTLSCSQTLNHNVMYWYQQKSSQAPKLLFHYYDKDFNNEADTPDNFQSRRPNTSFCFLDIRSPGLGDTAMYLCATSGGLGDTQYFGPGTRLTVL.

The chain employs TRBV3-1 and TRBJ2-2; unclear D gene. Per the germline V gene, CDR1 is LGHDT and CDR2 is YNNKEL (reference sequence). The CDR3 is 14 amino acids. Trimming pared 1 base from V and 4 bases from J, leaving 7 bases between. Here the CDR3 reads CASSQASGTGELFF. The CDR3 bases are TGTGCCAGCAGCCAAGCTTCCGGCACCGGGGAGCTGTTTTTT.

J is TRBJ2-7 and V is TRBV29-1, with TRBD1 matching over 10 bases. The CDR3 is made up of 16 amino acids. J gave up 0 bases and V 5 bases, and 10 bases lay outside the gene matches. CDR1 is SQVTM and CDR2 is ANQGSEA in the germline V gene. The CDR3 region is CSVKVSGQGFSYEQYF. In DNA form, the CDR3 reads TGCAGCGTTAAAGTATCGGGACAGGGGTTCTCCTACGAGCAGTACTTC.

This clonotype was seen ten or more times. The J gene is TRBJ2-5, the V gene TRBV7-9; 7 bases are a match to TRBD1. The CDR3 is 16 amino acids. V was clipped by 1 base and J by 4 bases; unmatched bases: 9. Per the germline V gene, CDR1 is SEHNR and CDR2 is FQNEAQ (reference sequence). The CDR3 nucleotides read TGTGCCAGCAGCTTAGTTGGGACAGAGAAATTAGAGACCCAGTACTTC. As protein: CASSLVGTEKLETQYF.

The V gene is TRBV7-9, the J gene TRBJ2-3; TRBD1 might be the D (6 bases). The CDR3 has 13 amino acids. Germline CDR1 reads SEHNR; CDR2 reads FQNEAQ (reference sequence). V shed 3 bases and J shed 6 bases, with 10 bases lying between them. The CDR3 spells CASSFTGSDTQYF. The DNA of the CDR3 is TGTGCCAGCAGCTTCACAGGGTCTGATACGCAGTATTTT.

V usage is TRBV5-4 and J usage is TRBJ1-5, with 9 bases matching TRBD1. The CDR3 totals 16 residues. The germline V gene encodes CDR1 SGHNT and CDR2 YYREEE (reference sequence). V lost 8 bases and J lost 6; bases outside the gene matches: 15. This CDR3 reads CASLSANRGHGQPQHF. In DNA form, the CDR3 reads TGTGCCAGTCTAAGCGCGAACAGGGGGCATGGTCAGCCCCAGCATTTT. The full variable domain, completed using reference TRBV5-4 and TRBJ1-5, is ETGVTQSPTHLIKTRGQQVTLRCSSQSGHNTVSWYQQALGQGPQFIFQYYREEENGRGNFPPRFSGLQFPNYSSELNVNALELDDSALYLCASLSANRGHGQPQHFGDGTRLSIL.

By frequency in the sample, this clonotype is medium-sized. This chain uses TRBV11-2 with TRBJ2-3; D is perhaps TRBD1 (5 bases). V lost 1 base and J 2 bases, leaving 7 bases between the germline ends. The CDR3 runs to 14 residues. Per germline, CDR1 SGHAT and CDR2 FQNNGV. The CDR3 spells CASSLGRDTDTQYF. Here the CDR3 DNA reads TGTGCCAGCAGCTTAGGCAGGGACACAGATACGCAGTATTTT.

The chain uses TRBV7-2 and TRBJ2-7; 7 positions match TRBD1. After removal of 5 bases from V and 4 bases from J, the junction contained 11 bases not matched to a gene. The length of the CDR3 is 15 residues. Germline V gene lookup returns CDR1 SGHTA and CDR2 FQGNSA. The CDR3 reads CASSGSGTAFYEQYF. The CDR3 nucleotides are TGTGCCAGCAGCGGATCCGGGACAGCCTTTTACGAGCAGTACTTC.

This clonotype has a handful of counts. This chain connects TRBV19 to TRBJ2-6; a weak D match, TRBD1 (6 bases). Trimming cost V 10 bases and J 1 base, with 20 bases left between them. This CDR3 has 17 amino acids. Germline V gene sequence: CDR1 LNHDA, CDR2 SQIVND (reference sequence). The CDR3 region is CATTQGRGISGANVLTF. In DNA, the CDR3 is TGTGCCACAACACAGGGTCGGGGAATTTCTGGGGCCAACGTCCTGACTTTC.

The gene calls are TRBV12-3 or TRBV12-4 and TRBJ1-2, with a tentative D call TRBD1 (5 bases). The CDR3 covers 14 residues. Trimming shortened V by 0 bases and J by 4 bases, and 9 bases separated the two germline ends. CDR3 nucleotides: TGTGCCAGCAGTTTAGCCCAGGGTGGCTATGGCTACACCTTC. Translation gives CASSLAQGGYGYTF.